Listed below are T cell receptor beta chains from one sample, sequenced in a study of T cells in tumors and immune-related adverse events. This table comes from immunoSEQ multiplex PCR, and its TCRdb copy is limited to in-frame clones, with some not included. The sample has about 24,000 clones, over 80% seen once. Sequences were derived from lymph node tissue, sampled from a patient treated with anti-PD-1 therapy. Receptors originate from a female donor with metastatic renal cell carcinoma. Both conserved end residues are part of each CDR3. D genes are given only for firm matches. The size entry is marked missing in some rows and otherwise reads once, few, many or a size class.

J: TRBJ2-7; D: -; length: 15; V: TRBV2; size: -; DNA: TGTGCCAGCAGTGTTCTTAAAGGGGAAACCTACGAGCAGTACTTC; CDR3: CASSVLKGETYEQYF
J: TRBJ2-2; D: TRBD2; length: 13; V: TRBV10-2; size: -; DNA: TGCGCCAGCAGTTCTAGCGGTTTCGGGGAGCTGTTTTTT; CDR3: CASSSSGFGELFF
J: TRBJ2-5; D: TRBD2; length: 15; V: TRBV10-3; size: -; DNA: TGTGCCATCAGTGTAGTCAGCGGGGTTCAAGAGACCCAGTACTTC; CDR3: CAISVVSGVQETQYF
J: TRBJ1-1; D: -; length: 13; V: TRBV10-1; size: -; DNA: TGCGCCAGCTGTCTTGGACAGAACACTGAAGCTTTCTTT; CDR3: CASCLGQNTEAFF
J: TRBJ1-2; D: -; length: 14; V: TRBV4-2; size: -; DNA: TGTGCCAGCAGCCAAGATCCCTCTAACTATGGCTACACCTTC; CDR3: CASSQDPSNYGYTF
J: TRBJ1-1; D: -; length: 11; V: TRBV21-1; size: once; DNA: TGTGCCAGCACCCGACAGAGGGAGGCTTTCTTT; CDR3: CASTRQREAFF
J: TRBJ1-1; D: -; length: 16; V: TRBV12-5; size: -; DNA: TGTGCTAGTGGTTGGGGGCCCCGGACACTGAACACTGAAGCTTTCTTT; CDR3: CASGWGPRTLNTEAFF
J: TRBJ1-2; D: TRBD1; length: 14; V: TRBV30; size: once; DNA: TGTGCCTGGGAAGGGGACAGGGCCTCTTATGGCTACACCTTC; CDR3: CAWEGDRASYGYTF
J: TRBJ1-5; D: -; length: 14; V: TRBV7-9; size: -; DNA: TGTGCCAGCAGCTTAGAAAAGAGTAATCAGCCCCAGCATTTT; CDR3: CASSLEKSNQPQHF
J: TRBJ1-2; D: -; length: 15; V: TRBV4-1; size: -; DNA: TGCGCCAGCAGCCAAGCAATCCTAGCTAACTATGGCTACACCTTC; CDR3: CASSQAILANYGYTF
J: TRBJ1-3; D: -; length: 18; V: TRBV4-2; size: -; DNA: TGTGCCAGCAGCCCACGAAATATGGCCCAGTCGACTGGAAACACCATATATTTT; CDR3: CASSPRNMAQSTGNTIYF
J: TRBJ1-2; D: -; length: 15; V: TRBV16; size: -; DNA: TGTGCCAGCAGCCAATCGACGGGGCGAAACTATGGCTACACCTTC; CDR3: CASSQSTGRNYGYTF
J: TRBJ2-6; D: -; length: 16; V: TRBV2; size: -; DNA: TGTGCCAGCAGTTGGCTTCAGGACTCTGGGGCCAACGTCCTGACTTTC; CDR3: CASSWLQDSGANVLTF
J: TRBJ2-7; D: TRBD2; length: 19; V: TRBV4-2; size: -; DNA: TGTGCCAGCAGCCAAGATGTCGGACTAGCGGGGCCTCGGCTTTACGAGCAGTACTTC; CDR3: CASSQDVGLAGPRLYEQYF
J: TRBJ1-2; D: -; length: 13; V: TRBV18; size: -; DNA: TGTGCCAGCTCACGGGGGGCGGAATATGGCTACACCTTC; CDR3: CASSRGAEYGYTF
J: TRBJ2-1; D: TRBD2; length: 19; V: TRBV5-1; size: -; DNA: TGCGCCAGCAGCCCGGCTGGACTAGCGGGAGGTACCAGCTACAATGAGCAGTTCTTC; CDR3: CASSPAGLAGGTSYNEQFF
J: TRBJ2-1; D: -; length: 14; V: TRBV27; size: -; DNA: TGTGCCAGCAGTTTATCGAGGGCCAGTAATGAGCAGTTCTTC; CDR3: CASSLSRASNEQFF
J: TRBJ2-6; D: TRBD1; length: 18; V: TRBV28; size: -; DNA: TGTGCCAGCAGTTATCCAGGGGGCCCGAGCTCTGGGGCCAACGTCCTGACTTTC; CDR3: CASSYPGGPSSGANVLTF
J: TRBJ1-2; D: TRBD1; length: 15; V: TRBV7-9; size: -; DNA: TGTGCCAGCAGCCCTGCCGGGACAGCTAACTATGGCTACACCTTC; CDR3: CASSPAGTANYGYTF
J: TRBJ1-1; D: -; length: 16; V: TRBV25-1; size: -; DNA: TGTGCCAGCAGTGAATCGGCCATCCAGCTCATCACTGAAGCTTTCTTT; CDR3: CASSESAIQLITEAFF
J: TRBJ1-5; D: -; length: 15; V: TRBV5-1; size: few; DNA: TGCGCCAGCAGCTTGACGGCAGGGTCAGATCAGCCCCAGCATTTT; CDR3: CASSLTAGSDQPQHF
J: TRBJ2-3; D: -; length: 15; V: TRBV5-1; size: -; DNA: TGCGCCAGCAGCTTGGGACAGGCCCTCTGGGATACGCAGTATTTT; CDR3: CASSLGQALWDTQYF